Listed below are T cell receptor beta chains from one sample, sequenced in a study of cytomegalovirus exposure and HLA in healthy donors. Data came from immunoSEQ multiplex PCR; TCRdb stores just in-frame clones and leaves some out. The table shows roughly 240,000 clones, with roughly 78% occurring only once. Sequencing used PBMCs. Every receptor here comes from a boy between 10 and 17 years old in good health and CMV-seronegative. The CDR3 runs from the conserved cysteine through the conserved F or W. D genes are given only for firm matches. Clone sizes are given selectively: once, few, many, or a class where the clone is expanded.

j_gene | abundance | len | v_gene | d_gene | CDR3nt | CDR3aa
TRBJ2-5 | . | 13 | TRBV11-2 | . | TGTGCCAGCAGCGTCGGGGGACCAGAGACCCAGTACTTC | CASSVGGPETQYF
TRBJ2-3 | . | 15 | TRBV19 | TRBD2 | TGTGCCAGTATACCGAGCGGGGGGGGCACAGATACGCAGTATTTT | CASIPSGGGTDTQYF
TRBJ2-7 | . | 15 | TRBV5-4 | TRBD1 | TGTGCCAGCAGCCCACCGGGACAGGCGGCCTACGAGCAGTACTTC | CASSPPGQAAYEQYF
TRBJ1-2 | . | 12 | TRBV19 | . | TGTGCCAGTAGTATTTGGGGGGAAGGCTACACCTTC | CASSIWGEGYTF
TRBJ1-1 | . | 16 | TRBV27 | . | TGTGCCAGCAGTTCCTTTCAAACCCTAACTGACAGCGAAGCTTTCTTT | CASSSFQTLTDSEAFF
TRBJ2-5 | once | 16 | TRBV27 | . | TGTGCCAGCAGTTTATTCTCGAATTCGGGATTACGGACCCAGTACTTC | CASSLFSNSGLRTQYF
TRBJ1-1 | . | 12 | TRBV7-8 | . | TGTGCCAGCAGCGGGGGTGGAGGGTTAGCTTTCTTT | CASSGGGGLAFF
TRBJ2-2 | . | 17 | TRBV4-1 | TRBD1 | TGCGCCAGCAGCCAAGTTATCAAGACAGGGGTGCTCGGGGAGCTGTTTTTT | CASSQVIKTGVLGELFF
TRBJ1-1 | . | 13 | TRBV10-3 | . | TGTGCCATCAGGGTTGTGAGCAACACTGAAGCTTTCTTT | CAIRVVSNTEAFF
TRBJ2-5 | . | 11 | TRBV21-1 | . | TGTGCCAGCAGGGCGACAGGGGGCCTGTACTTC | CASRATGGLYF
TRBJ2-6 | once | 14 | TRBV9 | . | TGTGCCAGCAGCGACGAGGCTGGGGCCAACGTCCTGACTTTC | CASSDEAGANVLTF
TRBJ2-3 | . | 13 | TRBV7-8 | . | TGTGCCAGCTTGGGAGCGGCCACAGATACGCAGTATTTT | CASLGAATDTQYF
TRBJ1-4 | . | 13 | TRBV10-2 | TRBD1 | TGCGCCAGCCGGGACAGGGGCACTGAAAAACTGTTTTTT | CASRDRGTEKLFF
TRBJ2-1 | . | 15 | TRBV5-6 | . | TGTGCCAGCAGTTTGACTGGGGGCGCTTACAATGAGCAGTTCTTC | CASSLTGGAYNEQFF
TRBJ2-3 | . | 12 | TRBV19 | . | TGTGCCAGTAGTATAGTGAGGGATACGCAGTATTTT | CASSIVRDTQYF
TRBJ2-1 | . | 13 | TRBV9 | . | TGTGCCAGCAGCGCGTCTGCGTTCCGTGAGCAGTTCTTC | CASSASAFREQFF
TRBJ1-2 | . | 15 | TRBV19 | . | TGTGCCAGTAGTACTCCCCCAGGGTTTGAGAATGGCTACACCTTC | CASSTPPGFENGYTF
TRBJ1-6 | . | 13 | TRBV6-1 | . | TGTGCCAGCAGTGAAGGGCTGAGGGGGCCCCTCCACTTT | CASSEGLRGPLHF
TRBJ2-6 | few | 19 | TRBV19 | TRBD1 | TGTGCCAGTAGTATAGGCCGGGACAGGGAGCCGAGGGGGGCCAACGTCCTGACTTTC | CASSIGRDREPRGANVLTF
TRBJ2-3 | . | 17 | TRBV7-9 | . | TGTGCCAGCTTCTCCCGCTGGCGGGGGCAAGGCACAGATACGCAGTATTTT | CASFSRWRGQGTDTQYF
TRBJ1-3 | . | 13 | TRBV19 | TRBD1 | TGTGCCAGTAGTGTGGACAGGGGAAACACCATATATTTT | CASSVDRGNTIYF
TRBJ1-1 | few | 15 | TRBV15 | . | TGTGCCACCAGCAGAGAAGGGGTCATGAACACTGAAGCTTTCTTT | CATSREGVMNTEAFF
TRBJ2-7 | few | 13 | TRBV5-1 | TRBD1 | TGCGCCAGCAGCTTGGGAGGGGGCGAAAAGCAGTACTTC | CASSLGGGEKQYF
TRBJ1-5 | . | 18 | TRBV5-1 | TRBD1 | TGCGCCAGCAGCCCAGGTTTCGGGACAGGGCGAACCAATCAGCCCCAGCATTTT | CASSPGFGTGRTNQPQHF
TRBJ1-1 | few | 14 | TRBV7-9 | . | TGTGCCAGCAGCTTAATGGGGGGGGGAACTGAAGCTTTCTTT | CASSLMGGGTEAFF
TRBJ2-7 | once | 13 | TRBV18 | . | TGTGCCAGCTCACCACCGAGCTCCTACGAGCAGTACTTC | CASSPPSSYEQYF
TRBJ1-1 | once | 15 | TRBV5-1 | . | TGCGCCAGCAGCTTCTCAGGGAGGGCGAACACTGAAGCTTTCTTT | CASSFSGRANTEAFF
TRBJ1-6 | . | 17 | TRBV7-3 | . | TGTGCCAGCAGCAAGCGGGACCCGGGGCGGTTTAATTCACCCCTCCACTTT | CASSKRDPGRFNSPLHF
TRBJ2-1 | . | 18 | TRBV11-3 | TRBD2 | TGTGCCAGCAGCCCATTCCAAGCTGGAGGACTAGGGTACAATGAGCAGTTCTTC | CASSPFQAGGLGYNEQFF
TRBJ1-6 | . | 18 | TRBV2 | TRBD1 | TGTGCCAGCAGCGACGGACAGGGGCCGAGCTCCTATAATTCACCCCTCCACTTT | CASSDGQGPSSYNSPLHF